This entry lists 25 T cell receptor beta chains sequenced from one sample in a study of control samples from healthy donors and cancer patients. Some clones are missing from TCRdb's copy, which holds only in-frame ones; the method was immunoSEQ multiplex PCR. Seen here are tens of thousands of clones, approximately 89% observed once, and the top ten hold roughly 22%. The sample taken for sequencing was PBMCs. These receptors came from a woman aged 40 to 49 with head and neck cancer.

The chain is built from TRBV19 and TRBJ2-4; tentative D call: TRBD1 (5 bases). This CDR3 is 17 amino acids long. CDR1 and CDR2 from the germline V gene are LNHDA and SQIVND (reference sequence). V lost 6 bases and J 0 bases, leaving 18 bases between the germline ends. This CDR3 is CASSLDRTPLAKNIQYF. In nucleotides, the CDR3 is TGTGCCAGTAGCTTGGATCGGACACCACTAGCCAAAAACATTCAGTACTTC.

V and J are TRBV18 and TRBJ1-2; unclear D gene. The germline CDR1 and CDR2 sequences are KGHSH and LQKENI. This CDR3 spans 13 amino acids. V gave up 2 bases and J gave up 8 bases, with 12 bases separating them. The CDR3 nucleotides are TGTGCCAGCTCACCATCAGACACCCGAGGCTACACCTTC. It codes for CASSPSDTRGYTF.

The J gene is TRBJ1-3, the V gene TRBV10-2; tentatively, D is TRBD1 (5 bases). Germline V gives CDR1 WSHSY, CDR2 SAAADI. V was pared by 4 bases and J by 0 bases, with 7 bases between. This CDR3 region has 14 residues. The CDR3 here is CASSAGRSGNTIYF. The CDR3 bases are TGCGCCAGCAGTGCAGGGCGCTCTGGAAACACCATATATTTT.

The J gene is TRBJ1-1, the V gene TRBV6-5; D gene uncertain. The V gene's germline CDR1 is MNHEY and CDR2 SVGAGI. The CDR3 is made up of 15 amino acids. The germline V and J ends were trimmed by 4 bases and 0 bases, with 12 bases remaining between them. CDR3 bases: TGTGCCAGCAGTTCAGAGGTACAGTTGAACACTGAAGCTTTCTTT. This translates into CASSSEVQLNTEAFF.

This chain links TRBV5-4 with TRBJ1-1; D is uncertain. Per germline, CDR1 SGHNT and CDR2 YYREEE (reference sequence). This CDR3 region has 13 residues. Between the trimmed V and J ends, which lost 1 base and 0 bases, there was a span of 4 bases. This CDR3 reads CASSLQMNTEAFF. The CDR3 nucleotides are TGTGCCAGCAGCTTGCAAATGAACACTGAAGCTTTCTTT.

The chain joins TRBV5-1 to TRBJ1-2; the match to TRBD1 covers 8 bases. The CDR3 length is 15 residues. The germline gives CDR1 SGHRS, CDR2 YFSETQ. Losses at the gene ends were 4 bases for V and 5 bases for J; bases not matched to a gene: 10. CDR3 sequence (DNA): TGCGCCAGCAGCGGTTGGACAGGGCGGTCTTATGGCTACACCTTC. Translated, it gives CASSGWTGRSYGYTF.

The CDR3 sequence: CASSQAQGNWAGNTIYF. Written as DNA, the CDR3 is TGTGCCAGCAGCCAAGCCCAGGGAAATTGGGCTGGAAACACCATATATTTT. The chain recombines TRBV3-1 (or the pseudogene TRBV3-2) with TRBJ1-3; possible D gene TRBD1, 5 bases. Trimming removed 1 base at V and 2 bases at J, with 15 bases between. CDR1 and CDR2 (germline): LGHDT, YNNKEL (reference sequence). The CDR3 has 17 amino acids.

The genes are TRBV24-1 and TRBJ2-2; D is possibly TRBD1 (6 bases). The CDR3 has 15 amino acids. Trimming shortened V by 6 bases and J by 5 bases, and 15 bases separated the two germline ends. Germline V gives CDR1 KGHDR, CDR2 SFDVKD. Here the CDR3 reads CATSHPERGTGELFF. Written as DNA, the CDR3 is TGTGCCACCAGTCACCCAGAAAGGGGGACCGGGGAGCTGTTTTTT.

The J gene is TRBJ2-5, the V gene TRBV5-1, with 11 bases identical to TRBD2. J lost 1 base, V lost 4 bases, and 3 bases had no gene match. This CDR3 region has 15 residues. Germline assignment: CDR1 SGHRS and CDR2 YFSETQ. The CDR3 sequence: CASSPGTSGQETQYF. As DNA, the CDR3 is TGCGCCAGCAGCCCTGGGACTAGCGGCCAAGAGACCCAGTACTTC.

The CDR3, as DNA: TGTGCCAGCAGTTTATCCCCCCGCGAGCAGTACTTC. Its translation is CASSLSPREQYF. The V gene is TRBV28, the J gene TRBJ2-7, with D unresolved. Trimming cost V 1 base and J 6 bases, with 7 bases left between them. Looked up from germline, CDR1 is MDHEN and CDR2 is SYDVKM. The CDR3 length is 12 residues.

The chain recombines TRBV5-4 with TRBJ2-2, with 8 bases lining up with TRBD1. CDR1 is SGHNT, CDR2 YYREEE, per germline (reference sequence). The CDR3 length is 16 residues. The junction had 8 bases not matched to a gene; V was cut back by 4 bases and J by 3 bases. CDR3 bases: TGTGCCAGCAGCACAGGGGGGACTGGAGACACCGGGGAGCTGTTTTTT. This gives the protein CASSTGGTGDTGELFF.

The rearrangement uses TRBV7-9 and TRBJ1-4; maybe TRBD1 (5 bases). Trimming stripped 3 bases from V and 5 bases from J, with 10 bases between. Germline V gives CDR1 SEHNR, CDR2 FQNEAQ (reference sequence). The CDR3 totals 14 residues. This CDR3 is CASSFRGANEKLFF. CDR3 DNA: TGTGCCAGCAGCTTTAGGGGAGCGAATGAAAAACTGTTTTTT.

V gene TRBV6-5 combines with J gene TRBJ2-7; 9 nucleotides match TRBD1. The CDR3 totals 13 residues. Germline CDR1 and CDR2: MNHEY and SVGAGI. The V and J ends lost 8 bases and 5 bases, in that order; junction bases with no gene match: 7. The CDR3, as DNA: TGTGCCAGCCCCGGGACAGGGACAGACGAGCAGTACTTC. Encoded protein: CASPGTGTDEQYF.

J is TRBJ2-1 and V is TRBV5-1; 11 bases match TRBD2. Trimming cost V 1 base and J 9 bases; bases outside gene matches: 12. Germline-derived CDR1 and CDR2 are SGHRS and YFSETQ. This CDR3 is 17 amino acids long. CDR3 nucleotides: TGCGCCAGCAGCTTGAAATGGCTTACTAGCGGGAGCGCTGAGCAGTTCTTC. It specifies CASSLKWLTSGSAEQFF.

The chain combines TRBV7-8 with TRBJ2-2; no clear D. There are 14 residues in the CDR3. V lost 1 base and J lost 1, with 4 bases in between. CDR1 and CDR2 from the germline V gene are SGHVS and FQNEAQ. CDR3 DNA sequence: TGTGCCAGCAGCTTAGAGTTGAACACCGGGGAGCTGTTTTTT. It codes for CASSLELNTGELFF.

This clone was seen a handful of times. CDR3 residues: CSGLRGDEQYF. The CDR3, as DNA: TGCAGTGGGTTACGGGGTGACGAGCAGTACTTC. The V and J genes are TRBV20-1 and TRBJ2-7; D possibly corresponds to TRBD2 (5 bases). Germline assignment: CDR1 DFQATT and CDR2 SNEGSKA (reference sequence). Trimming took off 7 bases at V and 5 bases at J, with 12 bases between the two ends. The CDR3 sequence is 11 residues long.

The J gene is TRBJ1-4, the V gene TRBV27, with D perhaps matching TRBD1 (6 bases). With 5 bases removed from V and 7 bases from J, the gap between germline ends came to 14 bases. The CDR3 totals 14 residues. The V gene's germline CDR1 is MNHEY and CDR2 SMNVEV (reference sequence). The CDR3 region has the DNA TGTGCCAGCAGTCCTTGGAGGGGGTTTGAAAAACTGTTTTTT. It is translated as CASSPWRGFEKLFF.

This chain joins TRBV27 and TRBJ2-1, with D possibly being TRBD2 (6 bases). Trimming took 6 bases from V and 0 from J, leaving 12 bases between them. Germline values: CDR1 MNHEY, CDR2 SMNVEV (reference sequence). CDR3 length equals 15 residues. The CDR3 here is CASRAHGSSYNEQFF. The DNA of the CDR3 is TGTGCCAGCAGAGCACACGGGAGCTCCTACAATGAGCAGTTCTTC.

The J gene is TRBJ2-3, the V gene TRBV27; D gene ambiguous. V gave up 3 bases and J gave up 2 bases, with 9 bases separating them. The CDR3 has 14 residues. Germline values: CDR1 MNHEY, CDR2 SMNVEV (reference sequence). The CDR3 nucleotides are TGTGCCAGCAGTTTTTTAGCTTTCACAGATACGCAGTATTTT. The encoded protein is CASSFLAFTDTQYF.

This sequence joins TRBV7-8 and TRBJ1-2; D remains ambiguous. V was clipped by 1 base and J by 1 base, with 7 bases between them. CDR1 is SGHVS and CDR2 is FQNEAQ in the germline V gene. The CDR3 spans 14 residues. As DNA, the CDR3 is TGTGCCAGCAGCTTAGGGGCTGTTAACTATGGCTACACCTTC. Protein sequence: CASSLGAVNYGYTF.

The rearrangement joins TRBV2 to TRBJ2-4; D is unresolved. Germline V lookup: CDR1 SNHLY, CDR2 FYNNEI. The V and J ends lost 8 bases and 8 bases respectively, with 10 bases between them. The CDR3 is made up of 11 amino acids. DNA for the CDR3: TGTGCCAGCGGGGAATGGGACATTCAGTACTTC. Encoded protein: CASGEWDIQYF.

This chain connects TRBV19 to TRBJ2-5, with 10 bases lining up with TRBD1. Germline V gene sequence: CDR1 LNHDA, CDR2 SQIVND (reference sequence). V gave up 7 bases and J gave up 5 bases; unmatched junction bases: 10. The CDR3 consists of 15 residues. The CDR3 sequence is CASTATGGVRETQYF. The CDR3 bases are TGTGCCAGTACCGCGACAGGGGGCGTCCGGGAGACCCAGTACTTC.

This sequence joins TRBV7-6 and TRBJ2-3; 8 nucleotides match TRBD2. The germline V gene encodes CDR1 SGHVS and CDR2 FNYEAQ. The CDR3 spans 20 residues. V lost 5 bases to trimming and J lost 2 bases; unmatched junction nucleotides: 21. CDR3 nucleotides: TGTGCCAGCAGCCCCCGCGTGGCGGGGGGCCGGGCTAGGAACACAGATACGCAGTATTTT. Its protein is CASSPRVAGGRARNTDTQYF.

This chain connects TRBV28 to TRBJ1-2, with TRBD1 matching 8 bases. Germline V lookup: CDR1 MDHEN, CDR2 SYDVKM. J gave up 5 bases and V 4 bases, and 15 bases lay outside the gene matches. The CDR3 spans 17 residues. The CDR3 spells CASSSRDRLKGPYGYTF. CDR3 coding DNA: TGTGCCAGCAGTTCCCGGGACAGGCTGAAGGGCCCTTATGGCTACACCTTC.

The V call is TRBV21-1, the J call TRBJ2-1; TRBD2 is the table's D call and was not checked against the DNA. TRBV21-1 is a pseudogene locus. The CDR3 is 19 residues long. The CDR3 region is CASSNYWTSGMGLRDEQFF. The CDR3 bases are TGTGCCAGCAGCAATTATTGGACTAGCGGGATGGGCCTTAGGGATGAGCAATTCTTC.